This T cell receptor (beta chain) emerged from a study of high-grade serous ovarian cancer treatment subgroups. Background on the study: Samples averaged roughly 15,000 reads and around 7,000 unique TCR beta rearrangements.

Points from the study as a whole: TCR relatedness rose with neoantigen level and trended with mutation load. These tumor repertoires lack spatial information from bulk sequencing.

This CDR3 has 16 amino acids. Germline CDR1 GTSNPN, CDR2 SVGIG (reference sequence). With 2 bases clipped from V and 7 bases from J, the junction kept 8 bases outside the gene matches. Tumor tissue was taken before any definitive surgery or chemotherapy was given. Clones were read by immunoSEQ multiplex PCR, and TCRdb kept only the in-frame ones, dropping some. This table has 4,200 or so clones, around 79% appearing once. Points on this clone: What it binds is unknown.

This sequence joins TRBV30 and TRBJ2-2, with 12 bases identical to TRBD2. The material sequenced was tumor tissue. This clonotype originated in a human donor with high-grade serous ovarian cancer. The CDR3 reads CAWSMTSGGFLGELFF. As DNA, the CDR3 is TGTGCCTGGAGTATGACTAGCGGGGGATTTCTCGGGGAGCTGTTTTTT.